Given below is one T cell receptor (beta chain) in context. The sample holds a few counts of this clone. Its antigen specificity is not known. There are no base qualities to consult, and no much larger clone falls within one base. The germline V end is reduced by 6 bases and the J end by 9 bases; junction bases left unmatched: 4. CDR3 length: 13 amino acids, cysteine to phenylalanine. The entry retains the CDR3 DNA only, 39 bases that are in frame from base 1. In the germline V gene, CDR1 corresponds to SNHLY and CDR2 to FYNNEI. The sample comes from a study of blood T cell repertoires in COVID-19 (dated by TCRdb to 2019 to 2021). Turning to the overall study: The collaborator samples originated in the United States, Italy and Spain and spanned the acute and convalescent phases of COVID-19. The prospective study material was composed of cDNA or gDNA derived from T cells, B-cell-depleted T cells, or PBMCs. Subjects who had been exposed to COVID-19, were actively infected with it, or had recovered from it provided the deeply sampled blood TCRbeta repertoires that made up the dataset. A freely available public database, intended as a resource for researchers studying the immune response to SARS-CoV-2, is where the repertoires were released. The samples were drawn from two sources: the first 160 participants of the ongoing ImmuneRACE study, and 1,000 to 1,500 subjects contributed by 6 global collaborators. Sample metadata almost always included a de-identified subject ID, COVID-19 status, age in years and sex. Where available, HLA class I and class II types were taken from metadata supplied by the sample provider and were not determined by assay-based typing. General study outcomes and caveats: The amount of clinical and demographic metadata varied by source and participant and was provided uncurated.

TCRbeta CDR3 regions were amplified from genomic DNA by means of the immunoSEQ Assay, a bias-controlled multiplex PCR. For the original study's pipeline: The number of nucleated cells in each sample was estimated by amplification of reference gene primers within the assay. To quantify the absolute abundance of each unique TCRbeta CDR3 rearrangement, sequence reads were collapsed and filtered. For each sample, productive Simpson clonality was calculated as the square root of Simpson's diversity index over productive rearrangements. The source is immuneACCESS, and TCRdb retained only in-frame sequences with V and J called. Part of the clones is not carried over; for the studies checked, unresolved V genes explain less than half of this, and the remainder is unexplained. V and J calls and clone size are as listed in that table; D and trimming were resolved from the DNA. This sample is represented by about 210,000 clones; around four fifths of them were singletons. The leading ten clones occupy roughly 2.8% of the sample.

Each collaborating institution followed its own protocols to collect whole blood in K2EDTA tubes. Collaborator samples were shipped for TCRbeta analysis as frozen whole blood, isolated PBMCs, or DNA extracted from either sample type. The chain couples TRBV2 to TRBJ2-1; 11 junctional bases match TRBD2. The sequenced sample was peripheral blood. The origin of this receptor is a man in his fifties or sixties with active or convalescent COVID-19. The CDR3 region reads CASRGTSGGEQFF. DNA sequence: TGTGCCAGCAGAGGGACTAGCGGAGGTGAGCAGTTCTTC. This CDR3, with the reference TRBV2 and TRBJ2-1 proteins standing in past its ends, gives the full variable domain EPEVTQTPSHQVTQMGQEVILRCVPISNHLYFYWYRQILGQKVEFLVSFYNNEISEKSEIFDDQFSVERPDGSNFTLKIRSTKLEDSAMYFCASRGTSGGEQFFGPGTRLTVL.